The 21 T cell receptor beta chains below all came from one sample that was sequenced in a study of Tregs in tolerant kidney transplant recipients. Sequenced by immunoSEQ multiplex PCR; TCRdb stores in-frame clones only, minus some. The sample yields roughly 80,000 clones, 91% seen once. Related graft donors supplied nonmyeloablative bone marrow transplants, and mixed chimerism was transient. This sample comprised CD4+ T cells from blood (PBMCs), obtained 24 months after the transplant. The receptors shown here come from a human patient who received a combined kidney and bone marrow transplant. The T cells may partly be graft donor cells.

V and J are TRBV11-3 and TRBJ2-7; D is uncertain. CDR3 length: 12 residues. Trimming left V 1 base short and J 1 base short, with 2 bases between. The germline V gene has CDR1 SGHNT and CDR2 YENEEA. The DNA for the CDR3 is TGTGCCAGCAGCTTAGCGTCCTACGAGCAGTACTTC. It encodes CASSLASYEQYF.

The chain joins TRBV7-6 to TRBJ1-6; the match to TRBD1 covers 8 bases. The CDR3 loop spans 15 amino acids. V gave up 5 bases and J gave up 10 bases; unmatched junction bases: 10. Per the germline V gene, CDR1 is SGHVS and CDR2 is FNYEAQ. The CDR3 reads CASSTTGGKRSPLHF. The CDR3 region has the DNA TGTGCCAGCAGCACAACAGGGGGGAAACGGTCACCCCTCCACTTT.

The chain carries TRBV7-2 and TRBJ2-7; TRBD1 might be the D (6 bases). With 5 bases removed from V and 0 bases from J, the gap between germline ends came to 17 bases. There are 16 residues in the CDR3. The V gene's germline CDR1 is SGHTA and CDR2 FQGNSA. The CDR3 spells CASSHATGIPSYEQYF. Here the CDR3 DNA reads TGTGCCAGCAGCCACGCTACAGGGATACCCTCCTACGAGCAGTACTTC.

The chain joins TRBV11-2 to TRBJ1-2; 8 positions agree with TRBD1. The CDR3 is made up of 14 amino acids. V gave up 1 base and J gave up 8 bases; unmatched junction bases: 6. Germline-derived CDR1 and CDR2 are SGHAT and FQNNGV. CDR3 DNA: TGTGCCAGCAGCTTAGTCAGGGGGCTGGACGGCTACACCTTC. It encodes CASSLVRGLDGYTF.

The rearrangement joins TRBV7-2 to TRBJ2-5; 8 bases match TRBD1. With 4 bases clipped from V and 2 bases from J, the junction kept 3 bases outside the gene matches. This CDR3 contains 14 residues. Germline V lookup: CDR1 SGHTA, CDR2 FQGNSA. CDR3 in amino acids: CASSSTGVQETQYF. The CDR3 DNA follows: TGTGCCAGCAGCTCGACAGGGGTGCAAGAGACCCAGTACTTC.

As regards this clone: One end of the junction fails to match germline, which may point to a read error. Other DNA variants within this sample encode the same CDR3. The gene calls are TRBV15 and TRBJ1-6, with 7 positions matching TRBD1. The germline gives CDR1 LNHNV, CDR2 YYDKDF (reference sequence). The CDR3 consists of 20 residues. The CDR3 region is CATSRVAFRGTGAVNSPLHF. The DNA for the CDR3 is TGTGCCACCAGCAGAGTCGCGTTTCGGGGAACAGGGGCTGTCAATTCCCCCCTCCACTTT.

This chain joins TRBV4-3 and TRBJ2-1; D possibly corresponds to TRBD2 (7 bases). Per the germline V gene, CDR1 is LGHNA and CDR2 is YSLEER. This CDR3 is 18 amino acids long. V lost 4 bases to trimming and J lost 2 bases, with 21 bases between them. The CDR3 region is CASSLLKGAGATYNEQFF. The CDR3 DNA follows: TGCGCCAGCAGCCTTCTCAAAGGGGCGGGGGCTACCTACAATGAGCAGTTCTTC.

This sequence joins TRBV4-2 and TRBJ2-5; 13 bases match TRBD2. The end of the DNA fits TRBJ2-7 better, so the J call may be wrong. The CDR3 consists of 17 residues. CDR1 LGHNA and CDR2 YNFKEQ come from the germline V gene. The CDR3 DNA is TGTGCCAGCAGCCCTTCCTTAGGACTAGCGGGAGAGGTCGAGCAGTACTTC. Protein product: CASSPSLGLAGEVEQYF.

The CDR3 coding sequence is TGTGCCAGCAGCTTAGAGGGGCTAGCGGGGAACAATGAGCAGTTCTTC. It codes for CASSLEGLAGNNEQFF. The chain employs TRBV11-3 and TRBJ2-1, with 9 bases fitting TRBD2. The CDR3 has 16 amino acids. Per the germline V gene, CDR1 is SGHNT and CDR2 is YENEEA. Losses at the gene ends were 0 bases for V and 5 bases for J; bases not matched to a gene: 5.

V usage is TRBV10-3 and J usage is TRBJ1-2; 7 positions agree with TRBD1. CDR3 size: 15 residues. The V and J ends lost 3 bases and 4 bases, in that order; junction bases with no gene match: 8. CDR1 is ENHRY and CDR2 is SYGVKD in the germline V gene. The CDR3 here is CAISDIPGQIYGYTF. DNA for the CDR3: TGTGCCATCAGTGACATTCCGGGACAGATCTATGGCTACACCTTC.

The chain's CDR3 is CASSLGLAGGRTGELFF. CDR3 bases: TGCGCCAGCAGCTTGGGACTAGCGGGAGGTCGGACCGGGGAGCTGTTTTTT. The chain is built from TRBV5-1 and TRBJ2-2; 13 bases line up with TRBD2. Germline V gene lookup returns CDR1 SGHRS and CDR2 YFSETQ. There are 17 residues in the CDR3. V shed 0 bases, J shed 5 bases, and the junction held 4 bases outside the gene matches.

The genes are TRBV5-1 and TRBJ2-3; D might be TRBD2 (6 bases). The length of the CDR3 is 14 residues. V dropped 0 bases and J dropped 3 bases, with 8 bases sitting between them. Germline values: CDR1 SGHRS, CDR2 YFSETQ. The CDR3 DNA sequence: TGCGCCAGCAGCTTGGGACTAGAGACAGATACGCAGTATTTT. Protein: CASSLGLETDTQYF. Variable domain in full (rest from reference TRBV5-1 and TRBJ2-3): KAGVTQTPRYLIKTRGQQVTLSCSPISGHRSVSWYQQTPGQGLQFLFEYFSETQRNKGNFPGRFSGRQFSNSRSEMNVSTLELGDSALYLCASSLGLETDTQYFGPGTRLTVL.

The chain uses TRBV28 and TRBJ1-1; TRBD1 matches at 7 bases. The CDR3 runs to 14 residues. The V gene end was trimmed by 8 bases and the J gene end by 5 bases; junction bases not matched to a gene: 11. Germline CDR1 reads MDHEN; CDR2 reads SYDVKM. CDR3 bases: TGTGCCAGCCCCTCACAGGGGATGGGTACTGAAGCTTTCTTT. Amino acid sequence: CASPSQGMGTEAFF.

The chain carries TRBV7-9 and TRBJ2-1; D unresolved. With 5 bases removed from V and 3 bases from J, the gap between germline ends came to 11 bases. CDR1 is SEHNR, CDR2 FQNEAQ, per germline (reference sequence). CDR3 length: 14 amino acids. CDR3 bases: TGTGCCAGCAGCCTACAGACACACTACAATGAGCAGTTCTTC. Its translation is CASSLQTHYNEQFF. Combining the CDR3 with reference TRBV7-9 and TRBJ2-1 gives the whole variable domain DTGVSQNPRHKITKRGQNVTFRCDPISEHNRLYWYRQTLGQGPEFLTYFQNEAQLEKSRLLSDRFSAERPKGSFSTLEIQRTEQGDSAMYLCASSLQTHYNEQFFGPGTRLTVL.

The genes are TRBV28 and TRBJ2-3, with D possibly matching TRBD2 (5 bases). CDR3 length equals 13 residues. CDR1 and CDR2 (germline): MDHEN, SYDVKM. The ends were cut back, 7 bases at V and 3 bases at J, with 11 bases in the middle. The CDR3 protein is CASIRGSTDTQYF. CDR3 nucleotides: TGTGCCAGCATCCGGGGATCAACAGATACGCAGTATTTT.

This clone was recorded once. This CDR3 reads CAWSVQGLAFF. In nucleotides, the CDR3 is TGTGCCTGGAGTGTCCAGGGGTTAGCTTTCTTT. V is TRBV30 and J is TRBJ1-1; D is possibly TRBD1 (6 bases). The CDR3 is made up of 11 amino acids. Germline loops: CDR1 GTSNPN, CDR2 SVGIG (reference sequence). V gave up 0 bases and J gave up 10 bases, with 9 bases separating them.

This rearrangement joins TRBV5-4 to TRBJ1-1; 7 positions agree with TRBD1. V dropped 0 bases and J dropped 0; count of bases not matched to a gene: 2. This CDR3 spans 15 amino acids. Germline V gene data show CDR1 as SGHNT and CDR2 as YYREEE (reference sequence). CDR3 sequence reads: CASSLGQGMNTEAFF. The CDR3 DNA reads TGTGCCAGCAGCTTGGGACAGGGCATGAACACTGAAGCTTTCTTT.

The V call is TRBV7-2, the J call TRBJ2-5; weak D call: TRBD2 (6 bases). The CDR3 extends over 15 amino acids. CDR1 is SGHTA, CDR2 FQGNSA, per germline. The V and J ends lost 5 bases and 5 bases respectively, with 18 bases between them. As DNA, the CDR3 is TGTGCCAGCAGCCTGGGACTCGACCCCCGTGAGACCCAGTACTTC. The encoded protein is CASSLGLDPRETQYF.

The chain couples TRBV5-1 to TRBJ2-7, with 10 nucleotides matching TRBD1. Germline V CDR1 and CDR2: SGHRS, YFSETQ. CDR3 length: 14 residues. Trimming at V came to 0 bases and at J to 5 bases, leaving 2 bases not matched to a gene. For the CDR3, the DNA is TGCGCCAGCAGCTTGGGGGACAGGGGACACGAGCAGTACTTC. Its translation: CASSLGDRGHEQYF. The full variable domain, in which reference TRBV5-1 and TRBJ2-7 provide the parts outside the CDR3, is KAGVTQTPRYLIKTRGQQVTLSCSPISGHRSVSWYQQTPGQGLQFLFEYFSETQRNKGNFPGRFSGRQFSNSRSEMNVSTLELGDSALYLCASSLGDRGHEQYFGPGTRLTVT.

The chain is built from TRBV4-1 and TRBJ2-7; 9 positions agree with TRBD1. Germline values: CDR1 MGHRA, CDR2 YSYEKL. The CDR3 extends over 14 amino acids. J gave up 6 bases and V 3 bases, and 6 bases lay outside the gene matches. This CDR3 reads CASSHPGQGGEQYF. The CDR3, as DNA: TGCGCCAGCAGCCACCCGGGACAGGGAGGCGAGCAGTACTTC.

The chain uses TRBV9 and TRBJ2-3; D is perhaps TRBD2 (5 bases). The CDR3 totals 16 residues. Germline V gene data show CDR1 as SGDLS and CDR2 as YYNGEE. V was clipped by 4 bases and J by 2 bases, with 17 bases between them. CDR3 bases: TGTGCCAGCAGCAACCGGGATCCCGGTTACACAGATACGCAGTATTTT. Encoded protein: CASSNRDPGYTDTQYF.